Listed below are T cell receptor beta chains from one sample, sequenced in a study of cytomegalovirus exposure and HLA in healthy donors. Sequenced by immunoSEQ multiplex PCR; TCRdb stores in-frame clones only, minus some. The top ten clones hold around 5% of a sample with fewer than 200,000 clones, approximately 76% of them seen once. Sample: PBMCs. These receptor sequences come from a woman aged 18-35 years in good health and CMV-seropositive. The CDR3 runs from the conserved cysteine through the conserved F or W. A D gene is named only where the DNA matches it firmly.

V gene	D gene	CDR3 length	J gene	CDR3 protein
TRBV10-2	.	17	TRBJ2-2	CASSGNLPGHYTGELFF
TRBV5-1	TRBD1	14	TRBJ2-7	CASSSSGQFNEQYF
TRBV7-9	.	16	TRBJ2-1	CASSQKQGSSYNEQFF
TRBV4-2	TRBD1	17	TRBJ2-6	CASSPRDRDSGANVLTF
TRBV19	.	13	TRBJ1-1	CASSFGSATEAFF
TRBV6-1	.	13	TRBJ1-1	CASSLQVNTEAFF
TRBV4-1	.	13	TRBJ1-2	CASSQEDRYGYTF
TRBV18	.	15	TRBJ1-5	CASSPEPYSNQPQHF
TRBV6-6	TRBD1	14	TRBJ1-5	CASSDRGPNQPQHF
TRBV7-9	TRBD1	15	TRBJ2-1	CASSARDRSYNEQFF
TRBV9	.	14	TRBJ1-1	CASSGGGIPSEAFF
TRBV7-9	.	14	TRBJ2-3	CASSPNRGGGTQYF
TRBV5-6	TRBD1	16	TRBJ1-2	CASTVRWTGGGYGYTF
TRBV7-9	.	16	TRBJ1-6	CASSFVLSSYNSPLHF
TRBV19	TRBD1	18	TRBJ1-5	CASSIPPNRDRVVQPQHF
TRBV6-6	.	14	TRBJ1-2	CASRPRGPEYGYTF
TRBV7-3	TRBD2	15	TRBJ2-5	CASSFMGLAEETQYF
TRBV2	.	12	TRBJ2-1	CASRDTYNEQFF
TRBV5-1	.	15	TRBJ2-5	CASNLGRNSQETQYF
TRBV5-6	TRBD1	19	TRBJ1-1	CASSSIGLTGPAENTEAFF
TRBV9	.	17	TRBJ2-5	CASSVEPPGGVQETQYF
TRBV19	TRBD1	17	TRBJ1-5	CASSIRELRDRGQPQHF
TRBV4-2	TRBD1	16	TRBJ2-3	CASSRGQGYSADTQYF
TRBV4-3	.	17	TRBJ2-3	CASSQDLAGIAVDTQYF
TRBV30	.	12	TRBJ2-7	CAWDGGKNEQYF
TRBV5-4	TRBD1	13	TRBJ2-7	CASTVGQGGEQYF
TRBV9	.	14	TRBJ1-2	CASSLRGGNYGYTF
TRBV10-3	TRBD2	13	TRBJ2-7	CAISYGGAYEQYF
TRBV13	.	15	TRBJ2-6	CASSPSGTGANVLTF
TRBV11-3	.	13	TRBJ2-5	CASSLNQGETQYF
TRBV5-6	.	14	.	CASSLVQGGDEQYF
TRBV7-2	TRBD2	14	TRBJ2-5	CASSRGGNIETQYF
TRBV5-1	TRBD1	17	TRBJ1-1	CASSLADRAGRNTEAFF
TRBV5-5	.	14	TRBJ1-4	CASSLDGGAGKLFF
TRBV7-6	.	14	TRBJ2-7	CASSLGTDSYEQYF
TRBV7-2	TRBD1	13	TRBJ1-1	CASRGTGGTEAFF
TRBV30	.	12	TRBJ1-5	CAWNEGNQPQHF
TRBV4-1	TRBD2	15	TRBJ2-1	CASSPLAGGPYEQFF
TRBV6-5	TRBD1	15	TRBJ1-2	CASSQSGGKYYGYTF
TRBV19	TRBD1	14	TRBJ2-7	CASSMGQGDYEQYF